These T cell receptor beta chains were read from a single sample in a study of shared clonotypes between healthy human individuals. Produced via immunoSEQ multiplex PCR; TCRdb's table is partial and in-frame only. The sample has hundreds of thousands of clones; 95% are singletons. Sample: naive CD8+ T cells sorted from blood. These TCRs come from a woman between 25 and 40 years old in good health. The CDR3 runs from the conserved cysteine through the conserved F or W. D genes are given only for firm matches.

v_call,j_call,d_call,cdr3_aa,cdr3_nt
TRBV10-2,TRBJ2-1,TRBD2,CASSLMGLAGHNEQFF,TGCGCCAGCAGCTTGATGGGACTAGCGGGACACAATGAGCAGTTCTTC
TRBV7-9,TRBJ2-5,TRBD1,CASSLAISTGSSETQYF,TGTGCCAGCAGCTTAGCAATATCGACAGGGAGCTCGGAGACCCAGTACTTC
TRBV4-1,TRBJ1-2,TRBD1,CASSQRQGDYGYTF,TGCGCCAGCAGCCAACGACAGGGCGACTATGGCTACACCTTC
TRBV16,TRBJ2-2,TRBD2,CASSHTTTSGGISTGELFF,TGTGCCAGCAGCCATACTACGACTAGCGGGGGGATTTCCACCGGGGAGCTGTTTTTT
TRBV27,TRBJ2-3,NA,CASSQYSGGADTQYF,TGTGCCAGCAGCCAGTATAGCGGAGGCGCAGATACGCAGTATTTT
TRBV27,TRBJ2-1,TRBD2,CASSLGTSHEQFF,TGTGCCAGCAGTTTAGGGACTAGTCATGAGCAGTTCTTC
TRBV19,TRBJ2-5,TRBD1,CASSDIGQAWPLAETQYF,TGTGCCAGTAGTGATATCGGACAGGCTTGGCCACTGGCCGAGACCCAGTACTTC
TRBV15,TRBJ1-2,NA,CATSRDKLGGINYGYTF,TGTGCCACCAGCAGAGATAAGTTGGGGGGCATTAACTATGGCTACACCTTC
TRBV5-4,TRBJ2-1,TRBD1,CASSSHSGGNEQFF,TGTGCCAGCAGCTCTCACTCAGGGGGCAATGAGCAGTTCTTC
TRBV7-9,TRBJ1-1,TRBD1,CASSYKIGTEHTEAFF,TGTGCCAGCAGCTACAAAATTGGGACAGAACACACTGAAGCTTTCTTT
TRBV28,TRBJ1-5,NA,CASSLSGDNQPQHF,TGTGCCAGCAGTTTATCAGGGGACAATCAGCCCCAGCATTTT
TRBV7-9,TRBJ2-1,NA,CASSLSLVGDYNEQFF,TGTGCCAGCAGCCTTTCCCTGGTCGGGGACTACAATGAGCAGTTCTTC
TRBV7-6,TRBJ2-7,TRBD2,CASSPQVAGTYEQYF,TGTGCCAGCAGCCCCCAGGTAGCGGGGACCTACGAGCAGTACTTC
TRBV15,TRBJ1-4,NA,CATSRVLGATNEKLFF,TGTGCCACCAGCAGAGTCCTCGGTGCAACTAATGAAAAACTGTTTTTT
TRBV7-6,TRBJ2-1,NA,CASSFLSRSYNEQFF,TGTGCCAGCAGCTTTTTGTCCCGATCCTACAATGAGCAGTTCTTC